Many counts were recorded for the clone carrying this T cell receptor beta chain. It was patients with CD8+CD57+ cell expansion by flow cytometry who were chosen for sequencing. The sample comes from a study of CD8+CD57+ T cells in acquired aplastic anemia. CDR3 size: 13 residues. V lost 5 bases to trimming and J lost 6 bases, with 11 bases between them. Germline values: CDR1 SGHTA, CDR2 FQGTGA. The study profiled TCR beta VDJ and CDR3 using genomic DNA as template. TCRdb called the reads again in MiXCR, with one record for every CDR3 protein. The table includes a few hundred thousand distinct CDR3 sequences, 25% to 40% detected once.

The clonotype was recovered from a human donor with aplastic anemia. Sequenced sample: sorted CD4+, CD8+, or CD8+CD57+ T cells (not recorded which) from PBMCs. The genes are TRBV7-3 and TRBJ1-5, with D perhaps matching TRBD1 (6 bases). CDR3 nucleotides: TGTGCCAGCAGCCAAGGGGGTAGTCAGCCCCAGCATTTT. Translating it yields CASSQGGSQPQHF.